A selection of T cell receptor beta chains follows, all from one sample in a study of blood T cell repertoires in COVID-19. The table came from immunoSEQ multiplex PCR; TCRdb's copy has only in-frame clones and leaves some out. The data hold some 46,000 clones, with approximately 70% observed a single time. The sample was peripheral blood. The receptors shown here come from an elderly man with acute or convalescent COVID-19. Both conserved end residues are part of each CDR3. A D gene is named only where the DNA matches it firmly. Expanded clones get a size class; other rows say once, few or many, or leave the size out.

size,J,V,D,length,CDR3,DNA
NA,TRBJ1-5,TRBV2,TRBD1,15,CASRGQVLSNQPQHF,TGTGCCAGCAGAGGACAGGTCCTTAGCAATCAGCCCCAGCATTTT
NA,TRBJ2-7,TRBV19,TRBD1,14,CASSTRTGGYEQYF,TGTGCCAGTAGTACCCGGACAGGGGGCTACGAGCAGTACTTC
NA,TRBJ2-5,TRBV2,TRBD1,13,CASGRDSKETQYF,TGTGCCAGCGGCCGGGACAGCAAAGAGACCCAGTACTTC
NA,TRBJ2-1,TRBV7-3,TRBD2,18,CASSSRGSGIKGDNEQFF,TGTGCCAGCAGCTCCAGAGGTAGCGGGATAAAAGGGGACAATGAGCAGTTCTTC
NA,TRBJ1-1,TRBV27,NA,14,CASSSAGASTEAFF,TGTGCCAGCAGTTCGGCAGGGGCGAGCACTGAAGCTTTCTTT
NA,TRBJ2-7,TRBV5-1,NA,13,CASSLAGSYEQYF,TGCGCCAGCAGCTTGGCGGGGTCCTACGAGCAGTACTTC
NA,TRBJ2-2,TRBV6-7,TRBD2,15,CASSYRLLAPGELFF,TGTGCCAGCAGTTACCGGTTACTAGCGCCCGGGGAGCTGTTTTTT
NA,TRBJ2-1,TRBV2,TRBD2,14,CASRTGLASNEQFF,TGTGCCAGCCGTACGGGACTAGCAAGTAATGAGCAGTTCTTC
once,TRBJ1-5,TRBV2,NA,13,CASSELRSQPQHF,TGTGCCAGCAGTGAACTGAGGAGCCAGCCCCAGCATTTT
NA,TRBJ1-2,TRBV7-9,TRBD1,15,CASSLEDRGGYGYTF,TGTGCCAGCAGCTTAGAGGACAGGGGAGGCTATGGCTACACCTTC
NA,TRBJ2-7,TRBV28,NA,14,CASSFFGQTRLQYF,TGTGCCAGCAGTTTTTTCGGACAGACCCGGTTGCAGTACTTC
NA,TRBJ2-1,TRBV7-2,NA,15,CASSLSLARYNEQFF,TGTGCCAGCAGCTTGAGTCTAGCGCGTTACAATGAGCAGTTCTTC
NA,TRBJ2-7,TRBV18,TRBD1,13,CASSSGQGYEQYF,TGTGCCAGCTCATCTGGACAGGGCTACGAGCAGTACTTC
few,TRBJ1-5,TRBV19,NA,16,CASSISGQPGNQPQHF,TGTGCCAGTAGTATATCAGGGCAGCCGGGCAATCAGCCCCAGCATTTT
once,TRBJ1-6,TRBV27,NA,14,CASSLWGVNSPLHF,TGTGCCAGCAGTTTATGGGGAGTAAACTCACCCCTCCACTTT
NA,TRBJ1-5,TRBV9,NA,14,CASSPRREDQPQHF,TGTGCCAGCAGCCCTCGGAGGGAGGACCAGCCCCAGCATTTT
few,TRBJ1-5,TRBV27,NA,14,CASSLRTGNQPQHF,TGTGCCAGCAGTCTACGGACAGGCAATCAGCCCCAGCATTTT
NA,TRBJ2-1,TRBV5-1,TRBD2,16,CASSLEASGIYNEQFF,TGCGCCAGCAGCTTGGAAGCTAGCGGAATTTACAATGAGCAGTTCTTC
few,TRBJ2-2,TRBV18,NA,12,CASSPLPGELFF,TGTGCCAGCTCTCCTCTCCCCGGGGAGCTGTTTTTT
NA,TRBJ2-2,TRBV28,TRBD1,15,CASIFRDRGKGELFF,TGTGCCAGCATTTTCCGGGACAGGGGGAAGGGGGAGCTGTTTTTT
NA,TRBJ2-7,TRBV6-2/TRBV6-3,NA,13,CASSYRPGYEQYF,TGTGCCAGCAGTTACCGCCCCGGCTACGAGCAGTACTTC
once,TRBJ2-5,TRBV6-5,TRBD2,16,CASSFLAGGPRETQYF,TGTGCCAGCAGTTTCCTAGCGGGAGGGCCGCGCGAGACCCAGTACTTC
NA,TRBJ2-7,TRBV6-5,NA,13,CASSLEVPYEQYF,TGTGCCAGCAGCCTTGAGGTTCCCTACGAGCAGTACTTC
NA,TRBJ2-2,TRBV9,TRBD2,16,CASSVGLAGSLGELFF,TGTGCCAGCAGCGTAGGGCTAGCGGGCTCCTTGGGGGAGCTGTTTTTT
NA,TRBJ2-2,TRBV5-1,TRBD2,15,CASSITSGRAGELFF,TGCGCCAGCAGCATTACTAGCGGGAGGGCCGGGGAGCTGTTTTTT
NA,TRBJ1-1,TRBV3-1/TRBV3-2,TRBD1,14,CASSQWKGATEAFF,TGTGCCAGCAGCCAATGGAAGGGGGCAACTGAAGCTTTCTTT
few,TRBJ2-5,TRBV3-1/TRBV3-2,TRBD2,18,CASSQDLRGSGVGETQYF,TGTGCCAGCAGCCAAGACTTAAGGGGTAGCGGGGTGGGGGAGACCCAGTACTTC
few,TRBJ2-2,TRBV2,TRBD2,15,CASSVRTSDTGELFF,TGTGCCAGCAGTGTACGGACTAGCGACACCGGGGAGCTGTTTTTT
NA,TRBJ2-4,TRBV11-2,NA,13,CASSFQGQNIQYF,TGTGCCAGCAGCTTTCAGGGCCAAAACATTCAGTACTTC
NA,TRBJ1-1,TRBV18,NA,13,CASSRDRGSEAFF,TGTGCCAGCTCACGGGATAGGGGGAGTGAAGCTTTCTTT
NA,TRBJ2-1,TRBV6-2/TRBV6-3,TRBD2,15,CASSSAGTSGSKQFF,TGTGCCAGCAGTTCCGCCGGGACTAGCGGGAGTAAGCAGTTCTTC
NA,TRBJ1-3,TRBV7-9,NA,15,CASSRERGTGNTIYF,TGTGCCAGCAGCCGAGAGCGGGGGACTGGAAACACCATATATTTT
NA,TRBJ1-1,TRBV4-1,NA,16,CASSQGRLELNTEAFF,TGCGCCAGCAGCCAAGGGAGGCTAGAGTTGAACACTGAAGCTTTCTTT
NA,TRBJ2-2,TRBV2,TRBD2,15,CASSVAGGPTGELFF,TGTGCCAGCAGTGTAGCGGGAGGGCCCACCGGGGAGCTGTTTTTT
NA,TRBJ1-2,TRBV7-2,NA,15,CASSLGLVANYGYTF,TGTGCCAGCAGCTTAGGTTTAGTAGCTAACTATGGCTACACCTTC
few,TRBJ2-1,TRBV6-1,TRBD2,20,CASSEPVGLAGLSSYNEQFF,TGTGCCAGCAGTGAACCCGTGGGACTAGCGGGCCTAAGCTCCTACAATGAGCAGTTCTTC
NA,TRBJ2-3,TRBV7-9,NA,11,CASSPVDTQYF,TGTGCCAGCAGCCCAGTCGATACGCAGTATTTT
once,TRBJ1-1,TRBV28,NA,15,CASRSPPGVNTEAFF,TGTGCCAGCAGGTCCCCGCCGGGGGTGAACACTGAAGCTTTCTTT
NA,TRBJ2-7,TRBV6-5,TRBD1,14,CASRRDRVAYEQYF,TGTGCCAGCAGAAGGGACAGGGTTGCATACGAGCAGTACTTC
once,TRBJ2-5,TRBV18,NA,12,CASSGGEETQYF,TGTGCCAGCTCAGGGGGCGAAGAGACCCAGTACTTC
NA,TRBJ1-1,TRBV5-6,NA,14,CASSLAGRHTEAFF,TGTGCCAGCAGCTTGGCAGGGCGCCACACTGAAGCTTTCTTT
NA,TRBJ1-3,TRBV7-9,NA,13,CASKGFSGNTIYF,TGTGCCAGCAAGGGGTTCTCTGGAAACACCATATATTTT
NA,TRBJ2-5,TRBV5-4,TRBD2,15,CASSLSGRGEETQYF,TGTGCCAGCAGCTTGAGCGGGAGGGGGGAGGAGACCCAGTACTTC
once,TRBJ1-1,TRBV28,NA,13,CASSFGGNTEAFF,TGTGCCAGCAGTTTCGGGGGGAACACTGAAGCTTTCTTT
once,TRBJ1-1,TRBV6-6,TRBD1,13,CASSYRQGTEAFF,TGTGCCAGCAGTTATCGACAGGGCACTGAAGCTTTCTTT
NA,TRBJ2-5,TRBV2,NA,14,CASSFWGGGETQYF,TGTGCCAGCAGTTTTTGGGGGGGCGGAGAGACCCAGTACTTC
NA,TRBJ2-2,TRBV11-2,TRBD2,15,CASSIGLAKAGELFF,TGTGCCAGCAGCATAGGACTAGCGAAGGCCGGGGAGCTGTTTTTT
few,TRBJ2-7,TRBV19,TRBD2,13,CASSRGLAYEQYF,TGTGCCAGTAGTAGGGGACTAGCGTACGAGCAGTACTTC
NA,TRBJ2-6,TRBV18,NA,16,CASSPFILSGANVLTF,TGTGCCAGCTCACCGTTTATTCTCTCTGGGGCCAACGTCCTGACTTTC
NA,TRBJ1-1,TRBV7-6,NA,13,CASSTGTTTEAFF,TGTGCCAGCAGCACCGGGACAACCACTGAAGCTTTCTTT
NA,TRBJ2-1,TRBV30,TRBD2,14,CAWSVSGILNEQFF,TGTGCCTGGAGTGTAAGCGGGATCCTCAATGAGCAGTTCTTC
NA,TRBJ1-6,TRBV6-5,NA,14,CASSPGRVSSPLHF,TGTGCCAGCAGTCCTGGGAGGGTTAGTTCACCCCTCCACTTT
few,TRBJ2-3,TRBV7-3,TRBD2,16,CASSISGTSRTDTQYF,TGTGCCAGCAGCATTTCCGGGACTAGTCGCACAGATACGCAGTATTTT
NA,TRBJ2-3,TRBV2,TRBD2,16,CASRRTSGSLTDTQYF,TGTGCCAGCAGAAGGACTAGCGGGAGTCTCACAGATACGCAGTATTTT
NA,TRBJ2-1,TRBV18,TRBD2,16,CASSPGGGITYNEQFF,TGTGCCAGCTCACCCGGGGGGGGGATCACCTACAATGAGCAGTTCTTC
NA,TRBJ2-5,TRBV7-8,NA,13,CASSLNLYPTQYF,TGTGCCAGCAGCTTAAACTTATACCCAACCCAGTACTTC
few,TRBJ1-3,TRBV23-1,NA,13,CASPPAARFTIYF,TGCGCCAGCCCCCCGGCGGCGAGGTTCACCATATATTTT